A selection of T cell receptor beta chains follows, all from one sample in a study of T cell responses to AZD1222 COVID-19 vaccine. The table came from immunoSEQ multiplex PCR; TCRdb's copy has only in-frame clones and leaves some out. The repertoire holds some 55,000 clones, with 70% to 90% as singletons. The starting material was peripheral blood, obtained on day 0 of AZD1222 vaccination. The source is an adult in good health. Each CDR3 is given with its conserved first and last residue. The D gene is left open where the match is weak. Clone sizes are given selectively: once, few, many, or a class where the clone is expanded.

size	J	D	V	CDR3	DNA
few	TRBJ1-1	TRBD1	TRBV6-6	CASSPGQGWNTEAFF	TGTGCCAGCAGCCCGGGACAGGGGTGGAACACTGAAGCTTTCTTT
-	TRBJ1-5	-	TRBV6-1	CASSEWGPQHF	TGTGCCAGCAGTGAGTGGGGGCCCCAGCATTTT
few	TRBJ1-5	-	TRBV10-3	CAIRGTLDSNQPQHF	TGTGCCATCAGAGGGACTCTGGATAGCAATCAGCCCCAGCATTTT
few	TRBJ2-7	TRBD2	TRBV27	CASSRSSSGKKYF	TGTGCCAGCAGTAGATCTTCTAGCGGGAAAAAGTACTTC
once	TRBJ2-7	TRBD1	TRBV3-1/TRBV3-2	CASSGYGTGDEQYF	TGTGCCAGCAGCGGATACGGGACAGGGGACGAGCAGTACTTC
-	TRBJ1-1	-	TRBV5-4	CASSPDTRRNTEAFF	TGTGCCAGCAGCCCCGACACCCGGCGGAACACTGAAGCTTTCTTT
-	TRBJ2-7	TRBD2	TRBV6-1	CASSDWTSTYEQYF	TGTGCCAGCAGTGATTGGACTAGCACCTATGAGCAGTACTTC
-	TRBJ1-2	-	TRBV6-5	CASRGEVSYTF	TGTGCCAGCCGGGGTGAAGTTAGCTACACCTTC
-	TRBJ1-4	-	TRBV7-9	CASSYQGKREKLFF	TGTGCCAGCAGCTACCAGGGGAAACGAGAAAAACTGTTTTTT
few	TRBJ2-3	-	TRBV2	CASSEGLSTDTQYF	TGTGCCAGCAGTGAAGGACTTAGCACAGATACGCAGTATTTT
-	TRBJ2-1	-	TRBV4-1	CASSQADMGISSYNEQFF	TGCGCCAGCAGCCAAGCTGATATGGGGATCAGCTCCTACAATGAGCAGTTCTTC
-	TRBJ2-2	TRBD1	TRBV30	CAGDRVNTGELFF	TGTGCCGGGGACAGGGTGAACACCGGGGAGCTGTTTTTT
-	TRBJ2-2	TRBD2	TRBV2	CASSDPTKRGLGNTGELFF	TGTGCCAGCAGTGACCCGACTAAGCGGGGCCTCGGGAACACCGGGGAGCTGTTTTTT
-	TRBJ1-4	TRBD1	TRBV3-1/TRBV3-2	CASSAKIDRADATNEKLFF	TGTGCCAGCAGCGCAAAGATTGACAGGGCCGATGCAACTAATGAAAAACTGTTTTTT
-	TRBJ2-7	-	TRBV27	CAKALPAESSYEQYF	TGTGCCAAAGCATTACCAGCGGAGAGCTCCTACGAGCAGTACTTC
-	TRBJ2-5	TRBD1	TRBV5-1	CASSLGQGEQTQYF	TGCGCCAGCAGCTTGGGACAGGGGGAACAGACCCAGTACTTC
-	TRBJ1-4	-	TRBV7-9	CASSPASAGNEKLFF	TGTGCCAGCAGCCCAGCGAGCGCCGGGAATGAAAAACTGTTTTTT
-	TRBJ1-6	-	TRBV4-2	CASSQDRKNSPLHF	TGTGCCAGCAGCCAAGACAGGAAAAATTCACCCCTCCACTTT
few	TRBJ1-1	TRBD1	TRBV5-1	CASNDRGQTEAFF	TGCGCCAGCAACGACAGGGGGCAAACTGAAGCTTTCTTT
-	TRBJ2-1	TRBD2	TRBV19	CASSSIAGGVSEQFF	TGTGCCAGTAGTTCCATAGCGGGAGGAGTAAGTGAGCAGTTCTTC
-	TRBJ2-7	TRBD2	TRBV28	CASSHTWTSGKVIYEQYF	TGTGCCAGCAGTCACACGTGGACTAGCGGGAAGGTAATCTACGAGCAGTACTTC
-	TRBJ1-5	-	TRBV18	CASSLDSNQPQHF	TGTGCCAGCTCACTTGACAGCAATCAGCCCCAGCATTTT
-	TRBJ2-7	TRBD2	TRBV28	CASSLGLAGGPYEQYF	TGTGCCAGCAGCCTTGGACTAGCGGGAGGGCCCTACGAGCAGTACTTC
-	TRBJ2-5	-	TRBV5-1	CASSLMLGTSETQYF	TGCGCCAGCAGCCTGATGCTGGGGACATCAGAGACCCAGTACTTC
-	TRBJ2-2	-	TRBV2	CASSVLGRPNTGELFF	TGTGCCAGCAGCGTCCTCGGCCGACCGAACACCGGGGAGCTGTTTTTT
-	TRBJ2-5	TRBD1	TRBV5-4	CASSQGQGQETQYF	TGTGCCAGCAGCCAGGGACAGGGCCAAGAGACCCAGTACTTC
-	TRBJ2-1	-	TRBV6-1	CASSDRDFLPEQFF	TGTGCCAGCAGTGACCGGGACTTTCTCCCTGAGCAGTTCTTC
-	TRBJ2-7	TRBD2	TRBV19	CASSFDASGRGEQYF	TGTGCCAGTTCCTTTGACGCTAGCGGGAGGGGGGAGCAGTACTTC
-	TRBJ2-1	TRBD1	TRBV19	CASSISGQGFGEQFF	TGTGCCAGTAGTATTTCGGGACAGGGTTTTGGTGAGCAGTTCTTC
-	TRBJ1-4	-	TRBV7-8	CASSLGPKLFF	TGTGCCAGCAGCTTAGGTCCAAAACTGTTTTTT
-	TRBJ2-7	TRBD2	TRBV7-6	CASSLALAGINEQYF	TGTGCCAGCAGCTTAGCCCTAGCGGGAATCAACGAGCAGTACTTC
-	TRBJ1-2	-	TRBV7-2	CASSLAFTRGGYTF	TGTGCCAGCAGCTTAGCGTTCACAAGGGGTGGCTACACCTTC
-	TRBJ2-1	-	TRBV5-1	CASSLQSGASSYNEQFF	TGCGCCAGCAGCTTACAGTCGGGCGCGAGCTCCTACAATGAGCAGTTCTTC
-	TRBJ2-3	-	TRBV7-6	CASSLAPPGTGEEDTQYF	TGTGCCAGCAGCTTAGCCCCGCCGGGTACTGGAGAGGAAGATACGCAGTATTTT
few	TRBJ1-4	-	TRBV7-2	CASSLAEGEKLFF	TGTGCCAGCAGCTTGGCTGAGGGGGAAAAACTGTTTTTT
-	TRBJ2-1	-	TRBV10-2	CASSDQDNEQFF	TGCGCCAGCAGTGATCAGGACAATGAGCAGTTCTTC
-	TRBJ2-1	-	TRBV12-3/TRBV12-4	CASSFLGHNEQFF	TGTGCCAGCAGTTTTTTAGGTCACAATGAGCAGTTCTTC
-	TRBJ2-1	-	TRBV7-2	CASSQRGLEQFF	TGTGCCAGCAGTCAAAGGGGGTTGGAGCAGTTCTTC
-	TRBJ2-3	TRBD2	TRBV5-1	CASSFLTSDTDTQYF	TGCGCCAGCAGCTTCCTGACTAGCGACACAGATACGCAGTATTTT
-	TRBJ2-1	-	TRBV6-5	CASSTWLDRRQFF	TGTGCCAGCAGTACCTGGTTGGACAGACGACAGTTCTTC